The 19 T cell receptor beta chains given below trace back to one sample, sequenced in a study of shared clonotypes between healthy human individuals. Generated by immunoSEQ multiplex PCR, the TCRdb table keeps only in-frame clones and is missing some. The sample records a few hundred thousand clones, more than 60% being singletons. Sample: memory CD4+ T cells sorted from blood. Noted subset: CD45RA-negative fraction. Receptors originate from a man younger than 40 in good health.

The V call is TRBV14, the J call TRBJ2-1, with 11 bases fitting TRBD2. This CDR3 region has 15 residues. The ends lost 5 bases at V and 1 base at J; junction bases unmatched: 1. Per the germline V gene, CDR1 is SGHDN and CDR2 is FVKESK. The CDR3 coding sequence is TGTGCCAGCAGCATAGCGGGAGGGTCCTACAATGAGCAGTTCTTC. This sequence encodes CASSIAGGSYNEQFF.

The CDR3 is CASSENPGTSEQYF. The CDR3 nucleotides are TGTGCCAGCAGTGAAAACCCCGGGACTTCCGAGCAGTACTTC. The V call is TRBV2, the J call TRBJ2-7; D is possibly TRBD2 (6 bases). Germline V gene data show CDR1 as SNHLY and CDR2 as FYNNEI. The CDR3 is 14 amino acids. Trimming cost V 2 bases and J 6 bases, with 14 bases left between them.

This clone was detected once. The rearrangement links TRBV18 to TRBJ2-5; TRBD1 matches at 8 bases. Losses at the gene ends were 3 bases for V and 1 base for J; bases not matched to a gene: 7. Germline CDR1 and CDR2: KGHSH and LQKENI. The CDR3 consists of 16 residues. CDR3 protein: CASSPRRDRSQETQYF. CDR3 sequence (DNA): TGTGCCAGCTCACCGCGAAGGGACAGGTCCCAAGAGACCCAGTACTTC. Using reference TRBV18 and TRBJ2-5 for the parts outside the CDR3, the full variable domain is NAGVMQNPRHLVRRRGQEARLRCSPMKGHSHVYWYRQLPEEGLKFMVYLQKENIIDESGMPKERFSAEFPKEGPSILRIQQVVRGDSAAYFCASSPRRDRSQETQYFGPGTRLLVL.

The chain joins TRBV5-6 to TRBJ2-7; weak D call: TRBD1 (5 bases). Germline values: CDR1 SGHDT, CDR2 YYEEEE. The CDR3 is 13 amino acids. Trimming shortened V by 5 bases and J by 6 bases, and 15 bases separated the two germline ends. The CDR3 is CASRYIQGREQYF. The CDR3, as DNA: TGTGCCAGCAGATATATCCAGGGCCGCGAGCAGTACTTC. The complete variable domain, with remaining parts taken from reference TRBV5-6 and TRBJ2-7, reads DAGVTQSPTHLIKTRGQQVTLRCSPKSGHDTVSWYQQALGQGPQFIFQYYEEEERQRGNFPDRFSGHQFPNYSSELNVNALLLGDSALYLCASRYIQGREQYFGPGTRLTVT.

This chain links TRBV10-1 with TRBJ2-7, with 11 bases matching TRBD2. This CDR3 is built from 13 residues. The junction had 6 bases not matched to a gene; V was cut back by 6 bases and J by 8 bases. Germline V gene data show CDR1 as WNHNN and CDR2 as SYGVQD (reference sequence). DNA for the CDR3: TGCGCCAGCAGCAGAGGGACTAGCGGCCAGCAGTACTTC. It specifies CASSRGTSGQQYF.

The chain combines TRBV2 with TRBJ1-4; maybe TRBD1 (6 bases). V was pared by 7 bases and J by 5 bases, with 17 bases between. This CDR3 contains 15 residues. Looked up from germline, CDR1 is SNHLY and CDR2 is FYNNEI. The chain's CDR3 is CASNPEAGVNEKLFF. The CDR3 bases are TGTGCCAGCAACCCTGAGGCAGGGGTGAATGAAAAACTGTTTTTT.

The rearrangement joins TRBV21-1 to TRBJ2-3; the D call TRBD2 from the table was never checked on the DNA. TRBV21-1 is described as a pseudogene. The CDR3 is made up of 16 amino acids. CDR3 nucleotides: TGTGCCAGCAGCAACAGGACTAGCGTTAGCACAGATACGCAGTATTTT. The encoded protein is CASSNRTSVSTDTQYF.

This clone was counted a few times. This chain uses TRBV5-6 with TRBJ2-1; 12 bases are a match to TRBD2. CDR1 and CDR2 (germline): SGHDT, YYEEEE. V trimming: 3 bases; J trimming: 0 bases; junction bases outside the gene matches: 7. The CDR3 has 18 amino acids. In nucleotides, the CDR3 is TGTGCCAGCAGCTACGGACTAGCGGGGCTTAGCTCCTACAATGAGCAGTTCTTC. Translated: CASSYGLAGLSSYNEQFF.

The chain recombines TRBV10-3 with TRBJ1-2; D gene unclear. CDR1 and CDR2 from the germline V gene are ENHRY and SYGVKD. The CDR3 extends over 14 amino acids. Trimming shortened V by 2 bases and J by 8 bases, and 15 bases separated the two germline ends. The CDR3 loop reads CAISEIRLTGGYTF. As DNA, the CDR3 is TGTGCCATCAGTGAGATAAGACTAACGGGGGGCTACACCTTC.

This clone was seen just once. J is TRBJ1-4 and V is TRBV6-5, with D unresolved. The V end lost 0 bases, the J end lost 0 bases, and 8 bases lay between the germline ends. There are 16 residues in the CDR3. CDR1 and CDR2 (germline): MNHEY, SVGAGI. CDR3 sequence (DNA): TGTGCCAGCAGTTACTCAAGGGCAGCAACTAATGAAAAACTGTTTTTT. Amino acids: CASSYSRAATNEKLFF.

The chain links TRBV2 to TRBJ2-1; a possible D gene is TRBD2 (6 bases). CDR1 SNHLY and CDR2 FYNNEI come from the germline V gene. The CDR3 is 15 residues long. Trimming took 4 bases from V and 5 from J, leaving 15 bases between them. The CDR3 region is CASSGVGGRNNEQFF. The CDR3 bases are TGTGCCAGCAGTGGAGTTGGGGGGAGGAACAATGAGCAGTTCTTC.

The gene calls are TRBV15 and TRBJ2-7; D is unclear. The germline V gene has CDR1 LNHNV and CDR2 YYDKDF (reference sequence). The CDR3 is 15 amino acids. The ends were cut back, 4 bases at V and 3 bases at J, with 16 bases in the middle. CDR3 protein: CATSIEVRKDYEQYF. The CDR3 nucleotides are TGTGCCACCAGCATAGAGGTTCGTAAAGACTACGAGCAGTACTTC.

About this clone: Mismatch with germline at one junction end may stem from a read error. The genes are TRBV28 and TRBJ2-7, with 9 bases identical to TRBD2. CDR3 length: 19 residues. Germline assignment: CDR1 MDHEN and CDR2 SYDVKM. The chain's CDR3 is CASGVPGRLAPGSAGGYHF. CDR3 DNA sequence: TGTGCCAGCGGAGTCCCGGGACGTCTGGCCCCCGGATCGGCGGGAGGGTATCACTTC.

This clone has only one observation. This chain connects TRBV20-1 to TRBJ2-7; D remains unclear. The germline V gene has CDR1 DFQATT and CDR2 SNEGSKA (reference sequence). With 5 bases removed from V and 4 bases from J, the gap between germline ends came to 9 bases. The CDR3 is 11 amino acids. This chain's CDR3 is CSAVQSYEQYF. The CDR3 region has the DNA TGCAGTGCTGTCCAATCTTACGAGCAGTACTTC.

This clone occurred many times. V gene TRBV5-4 combines with J gene TRBJ2-1; maybe TRBD2 (6 bases). Trimming shortened V by 3 bases and J by 3 bases, and 13 bases separated the two germline ends. The CDR3 totals 15 residues. Per the germline V gene, CDR1 is SGHNT and CDR2 is YYREEE (reference sequence). This CDR3 is CASSSLGGNYNEQFF. The CDR3 DNA sequence: TGTGCCAGCAGCTCGCTAGGCGGGAACTACAATGAGCAGTTCTTC.

This clone appeared a single time. The chain combines TRBV29-1 with TRBJ2-5, with 8 positions matching TRBD2. V shed 7 bases and J 6 bases; nucleotides not matched to a gene: 25. Germline V gene lookup returns CDR1 SQVTM and CDR2 ANQGSEA. The CDR3 is 18 residues long. The CDR3 nucleotides are TGCAGCGCCGGGGGGTGGAGGCGGGAGGCCCCCGGTAGAAAGACCCAGTACTTC. Encoded protein: CSAGGWRREAPGRKTQYF.

In this sample, this clone turned up a few times. The V call is TRBV23-1, the J call TRBJ2-5, with 9 bases that match TRBD1. TRBV23-1 belongs to the ORF category, with a function that is uncertain. This CDR3 is 18 amino acids long. V lost 8 bases, J lost 1 base, and 17 bases stayed unmatched. In DNA, the CDR3 is TGCGCCAGCGACCTTTGGACAGGGGCGCCCGATGGCCAAGAGACCCAGTACTTC. This gives the protein CASDLWTGAPDGQETQYF.

This chain links TRBV6-1 with TRBJ2-5, with D perhaps TRBD2 (7 bases). Germline loops: CDR1 MNHNS, CDR2 SASEGT. The V end was cut by 7 bases, the J end by 2 bases, with 14 bases between. This CDR3 has 14 amino acids. The DNA for the CDR3 is TGTGCCAGCACCCAAGGGAGGGGGCAAGAGACCCAGTACTTC. This sequence encodes CASTQGRGQETQYF.

This chain's CDR3 is CASSQERQGFGQTEAFF. The CDR3 DNA sequence: TGCGCCAGCAGCCAAGAAAGACAGGGTTTCGGACAGACTGAAGCTTTCTTT. The chain employs TRBV4-3 and TRBJ1-1; 7 bases match TRBD1. This CDR3 region has 17 residues. The V gene end was trimmed by 0 bases and the J gene end by 5 bases; junction bases not matched to a gene: 12. The V gene's germline CDR1 is LGHNA and CDR2 YSLEER.